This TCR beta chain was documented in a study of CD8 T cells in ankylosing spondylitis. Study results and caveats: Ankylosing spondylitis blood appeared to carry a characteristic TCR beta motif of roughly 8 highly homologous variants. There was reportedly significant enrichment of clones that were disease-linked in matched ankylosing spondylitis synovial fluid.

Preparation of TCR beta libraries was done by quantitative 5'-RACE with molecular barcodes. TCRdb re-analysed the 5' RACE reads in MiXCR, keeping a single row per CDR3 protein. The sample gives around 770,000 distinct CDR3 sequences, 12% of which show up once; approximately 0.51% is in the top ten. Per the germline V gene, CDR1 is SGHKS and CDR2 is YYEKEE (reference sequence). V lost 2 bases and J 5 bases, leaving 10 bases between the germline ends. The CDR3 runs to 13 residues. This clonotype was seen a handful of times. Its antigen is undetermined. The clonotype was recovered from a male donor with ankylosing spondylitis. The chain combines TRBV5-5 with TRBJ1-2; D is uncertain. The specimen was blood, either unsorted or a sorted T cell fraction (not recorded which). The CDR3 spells CASSFRVGYGYTF. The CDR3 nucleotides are TGTGCCAGCAGCTTTCGGGTGGGATATGGCTACACCTTC.